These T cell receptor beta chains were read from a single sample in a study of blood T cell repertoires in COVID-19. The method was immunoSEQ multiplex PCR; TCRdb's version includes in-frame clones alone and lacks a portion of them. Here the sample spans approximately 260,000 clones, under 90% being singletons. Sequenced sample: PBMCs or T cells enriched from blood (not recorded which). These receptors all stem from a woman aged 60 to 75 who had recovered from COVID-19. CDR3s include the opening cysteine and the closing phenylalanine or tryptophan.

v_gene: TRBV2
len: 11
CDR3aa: CASIYYNEQFF

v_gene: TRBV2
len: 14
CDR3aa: CASTLDRGSTEAFF

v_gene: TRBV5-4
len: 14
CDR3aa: CASSWDRGTDTQYF

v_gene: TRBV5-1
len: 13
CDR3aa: CASSSGQGNTIYF

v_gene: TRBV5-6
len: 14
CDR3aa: CASSLGHGVGEQYF

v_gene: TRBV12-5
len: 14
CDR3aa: CASGKTGWGTEAFF

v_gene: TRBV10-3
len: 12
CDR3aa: CAISGRGEKLFF

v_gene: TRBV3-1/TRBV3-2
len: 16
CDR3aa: CASSPRTGIGGNTIYF

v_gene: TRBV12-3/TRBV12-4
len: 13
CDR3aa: CASSFRGTYEQYF

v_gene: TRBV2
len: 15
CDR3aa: CASSNGLAGADTQYF

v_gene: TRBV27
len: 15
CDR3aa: CASSAGLPSYNEQFF

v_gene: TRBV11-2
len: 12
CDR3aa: CASRSTGMAQYF

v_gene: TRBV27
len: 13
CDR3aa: CASSPLGGTEAFF

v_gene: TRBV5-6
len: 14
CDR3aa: CASSPRASSNEQFF

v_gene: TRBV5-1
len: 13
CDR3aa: CASNVGQNTEAFF

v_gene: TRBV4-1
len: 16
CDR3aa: CASSLGQLTSGNTIYF

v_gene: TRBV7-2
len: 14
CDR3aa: CASSLAGFGETQYF

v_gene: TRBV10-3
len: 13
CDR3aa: CAIRGGVADEQYF

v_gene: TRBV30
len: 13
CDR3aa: CAWSVTGGHEQYF

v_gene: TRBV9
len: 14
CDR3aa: CASSMLAVQETQYF

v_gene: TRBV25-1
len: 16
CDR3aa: CASSEGVRGSTYEQYF

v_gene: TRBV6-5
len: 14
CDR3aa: CASILDREYTEAFF

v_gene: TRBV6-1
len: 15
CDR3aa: CASSEAREVWETQYF

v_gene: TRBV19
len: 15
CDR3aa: CASSIGHLSNQPQHF

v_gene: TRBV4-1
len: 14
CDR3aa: CASSQGQPNTEAFF

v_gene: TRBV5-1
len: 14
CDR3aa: CASSLERGLYEQYF

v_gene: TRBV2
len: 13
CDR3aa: CASSYRGGNTIYF

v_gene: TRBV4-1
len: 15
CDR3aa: CASSQGRGGRETQYF

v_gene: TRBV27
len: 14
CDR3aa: CASSAIQGLGGYTF